The rows below give T cell receptor beta chains drawn from one sample of a study of graft-versus-host responses after intestinal transplantation. Data came from immunoSEQ multiplex PCR; TCRdb stores just in-frame clones and leaves some out. The sample shows tens of thousands of clones, about nine tenths of them seen only once. What these receptors recognize is not known. This specimen was unstimulated CD4+ T cells sorted from spleen or lymph node cells, taken before intestinal transplant. Every receptor here comes from a human donor who received an intestinal transplant. The CDR3 runs from the conserved cysteine through the conserved F or W. A D gene is named only where the DNA matches it firmly. Size values are once, few and many counts, or a class for expanded clones, and some rows have none.

abundance: NA; d_gene: TRBD1; len: 16; j_gene: TRBJ2-3; v_gene: TRBV7-8; CDR3nt: TGTGCCAGCAGCTTAGAGGGGGCCCACGGCGCAGATACGCAGTATTTT; CDR3aa: CASSLEGAHGADTQYF
abundance: NA; d_gene: NA; len: 16; j_gene: TRBJ2-7; v_gene: TRBV9; CDR3nt: TGTGCCAGCAGCGCAGAATACGGGGGACCCGCCTACGAGCAGTACTTC; CDR3aa: CASSAEYGGPAYEQYF
abundance: NA; d_gene: NA; len: 13; j_gene: TRBJ1-4; v_gene: TRBV7-9; CDR3nt: TGTGCCAGCAGCTTACACCAGGATGAAAAACTGTTTTTT; CDR3aa: CASSLHQDEKLFF
abundance: NA; d_gene: NA; len: 14; j_gene: TRBJ1-1; v_gene: TRBV5-1; CDR3nt: TGCGCCAGCAGCTTGGCAGGCCCGAACACTGAAGCTTTCTTT; CDR3aa: CASSLAGPNTEAFF
abundance: once; d_gene: TRBD1; len: 14; j_gene: TRBJ1-5; v_gene: TRBV4-2; CDR3nt: TGTGCCAGCAGCCCGGGACAGGGTAATCAGCCCCAGCATTTT; CDR3aa: CASSPGQGNQPQHF
abundance: NA; d_gene: TRBD1; len: 15; j_gene: TRBJ1-2; v_gene: TRBV6-1; CDR3nt: TGTGCCAGCACTGATCATTGGGGACAGAACTATGGCTACACCTTC; CDR3aa: CASTDHWGQNYGYTF
abundance: NA; d_gene: NA; len: 15; j_gene: TRBJ1-4; v_gene: TRBV7-9; CDR3nt: TGTGCCAGCAGCTTAGCCAGGGGAACAAAAGAAAAACTGTTTTTT; CDR3aa: CASSLARGTKEKLFF
abundance: NA; d_gene: TRBD1; len: 18; j_gene: TRBJ1-1; v_gene: TRBV5-4; CDR3nt: TGTGCCAGCAGCCGAGGGCTCTCACAGGGGGCGAAGGACACTGAAGCTTTCTTT; CDR3aa: CASSRGLSQGAKDTEAFF
abundance: NA; d_gene: TRBD1; len: 13; j_gene: TRBJ2-7; v_gene: TRBV6-5; CDR3nt: TGTGCCAGCACCCCCGGGACAGCCTACGAGCAGTACTTC; CDR3aa: CASTPGTAYEQYF
abundance: NA; d_gene: NA; len: 16; j_gene: TRBJ1-6; v_gene: TRBV13; CDR3nt: TGTGCCAGCAGCGCCAACAGGGTGTCCTATAATTCACCCCTCCACTTT; CDR3aa: CASSANRVSYNSPLHF
abundance: NA; d_gene: TRBD2; len: 15; j_gene: TRBJ2-5; v_gene: TRBV7-3; CDR3nt: TGTGCCACCAGGACTAGCGGGGGGGCCCAAGAGACCCAGTACTTC; CDR3aa: CATRTSGGAQETQYF
abundance: NA; d_gene: NA; len: 13; j_gene: TRBJ2-7; v_gene: TRBV5-1; CDR3nt: TGCGCCAGTTCGGGAGTGAACTCCTACGAGCAGTACTTC; CDR3aa: CASSGVNSYEQYF
abundance: NA; d_gene: NA; len: 15; j_gene: TRBJ2-7; v_gene: TRBV11-2; CDR3nt: TGTGCCAGCAGCTACCTACGACGGGGAATCAGCCCCGGGTACTTC; CDR3aa: CASSYLRRGISPGYF